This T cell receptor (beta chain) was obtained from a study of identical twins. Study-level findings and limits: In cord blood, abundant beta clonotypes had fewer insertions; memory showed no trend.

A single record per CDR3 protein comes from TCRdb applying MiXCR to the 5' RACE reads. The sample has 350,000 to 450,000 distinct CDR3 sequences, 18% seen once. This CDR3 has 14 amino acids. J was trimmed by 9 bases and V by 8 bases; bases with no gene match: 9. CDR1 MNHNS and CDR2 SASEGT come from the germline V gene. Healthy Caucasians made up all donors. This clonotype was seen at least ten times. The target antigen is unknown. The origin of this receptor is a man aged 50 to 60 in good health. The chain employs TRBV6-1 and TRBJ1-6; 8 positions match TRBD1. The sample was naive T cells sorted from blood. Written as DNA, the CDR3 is TGTGCCAGCGGGGGAACAGGGGGGACTTCACCCCTCCACTTT. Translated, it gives CASGGTGGTSPLHF.